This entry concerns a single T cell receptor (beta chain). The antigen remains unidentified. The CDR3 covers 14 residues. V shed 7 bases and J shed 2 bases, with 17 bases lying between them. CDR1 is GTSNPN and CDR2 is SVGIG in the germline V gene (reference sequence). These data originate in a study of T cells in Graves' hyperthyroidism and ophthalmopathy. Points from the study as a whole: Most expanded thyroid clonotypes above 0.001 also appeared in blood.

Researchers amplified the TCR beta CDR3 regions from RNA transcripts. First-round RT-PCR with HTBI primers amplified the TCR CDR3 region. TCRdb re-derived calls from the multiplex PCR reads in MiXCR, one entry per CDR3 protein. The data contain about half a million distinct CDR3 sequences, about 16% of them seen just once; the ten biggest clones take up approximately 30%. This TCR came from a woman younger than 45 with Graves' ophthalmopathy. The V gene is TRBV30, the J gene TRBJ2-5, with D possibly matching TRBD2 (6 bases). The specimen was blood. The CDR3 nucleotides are TGTGCCTCTACTTCCCGGGACTCACAAGAGACCCAGTACTTC. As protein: CASTSRDSQETQYF.